This passage covers 24 T cell receptor beta chains from one sample sequenced in a study of vaccination and CD4 T cells after COVID-19. Antigens for these TCRs are unknown. The treatment here: roughly 10-day PBMC culture with coronavirus spike peptide pools or control peptides (ViraFEST assay). Sequenced with the Oncomine TCR Beta short-read assay was DNA taken from cultured CD4+ T cells. TCRdb re-analysed the PCR reads in MiXCR, keeping a single row per CDR3 protein. The sample contains 9,500 to 12,000 distinct CDR3 sequences, about 25% of which appear only once. Sequenced here: CD4+ T cells from blood, cultured in vitro, sampled after SARS-CoV-2 vaccination. All receptors derive from a human donor who had recovered from COVID-19.

This clonotype showed up just a few times. The CDR3 sequence is CASSRGQGPEETQYF. In DNA form, the CDR3 reads TGTGCCAGCTCGAGGGGACAGGGGCCCGAAGAGACCCAGTACTTC. The gene calls are TRBV6-1 and TRBJ2-5, with 10 bases lining up with TRBD1. The length of the CDR3 is 15 residues. Germline V gene sequence: CDR1 MNHNS, CDR2 SASEGT. With V trimmed by 8 bases and J by 3 bases, 9 bases remained unmatched.

The chain links TRBV10-3 to TRBJ2-3; D gene uncertain. CDR3 length: 14 residues. The germline V and J ends were trimmed by 3 bases and 2 bases, with 9 bases remaining between them. Germline-derived CDR1 and CDR2 are ENHRY and SYGVKD. CDR3 in amino acids: CAISDAGNTDTQYF. CDR3 coding DNA: TGTGCCATCAGTGATGCTGGAAACACAGATACGCAGTATTTT.

This chain uses TRBV4-1 with TRBJ2-1; 16 bases fit TRBD2. The CDR3 runs 18 residues. CDR1 and CDR2 (germline): MGHRA, YSYEKL. Trimming removed 3 bases from V and 0 bases from J; junction bases left unmatched: 2. The CDR3 protein is CASSQGLAGGSSYNEQFF. The CDR3 DNA is TGCGCCAGCAGCCAGGGACTAGCGGGAGGGAGCTCCTACAATGAGCAGTTCTTC.

V is TRBV7-3 and J is TRBJ2-3; D ambiguous. The CDR3 covers 13 residues. The V gene lost 3 bases and the J gene lost 0 bases, with 4 bases spanning the gap. Per germline, CDR1 SGHTA and CDR2 FQGTGA. The CDR3 here is CASSFSSTDTQYF. As DNA, the CDR3 is TGTGCCAGCAGCTTTTCCAGCACAGATACGCAGTATTTT. The whole variable domain, filled in from reference TRBV7-3 and TRBJ2-3, reads GAGVSQTPSNKVTEKGKYVELRCDPISGHTALYWYRQSLGQGPEFLIYFQGTGAADDSGLPNDRFFAVRPEGSVSTLKIQRTERGDSAVYLCASSFSSTDTQYFGPGTRLTVL.

This clonotype is judged medium-sized. The rearrangement links TRBV5-1 to TRBJ2-7; 9 nucleotides match TRBD1. CDR1 and CDR2 from the germline V gene are SGHRS and YFSETQ. The V segment lost 4 bases and the J segment 12 bases; nucleotides outside the gene matches: 11. The CDR3 spans 13 residues. CDR3 residues: CASSLVPGQGGYF. The CDR3 DNA reads TGCGCCAGCAGCCTCGTCCCGGGACAGGGAGGGTACTTC.

The genes are TRBV6-1 and TRBJ2-7, with 7 bases identical to TRBD1. The CDR3 runs 14 residues. The germline CDR1 and CDR2 sequences are MNHNS and SASEGT. V lost 6 bases to trimming and J lost 2 bases; unmatched junction nucleotides: 7. The CDR3 spells CASRNRDRPYEQYF. CDR3 coding DNA: TGTGCCAGCAGAAACCGGGACAGACCCTACGAGCAGTACTTC.

This clonotype was counted a few times. The chain combines TRBV28 with TRBJ1-2, with D unclear. Deletions cut 3 bases from V and 4 bases from J, with 6 bases between. Germline CDR1 is MDHEN and CDR2 is SYDVKM. There are 12 residues in the CDR3. CDR3 region: CASSLKSYGYTF. CDR3 sequence (DNA): TGTGCCAGCAGTTTGAAAAGCTATGGCTACACCTTC.

Relative to its sample, this clonotype is medium-sized. This chain connects TRBV15 to TRBJ2-5; D perhaps matches TRBD2 (7 bases). V was pared by 5 bases and J by 1 base, with 17 bases between. Germline V CDR1 and CDR2: LNHNV, YYDKDF (reference sequence). The CDR3 is 16 amino acids. The CDR3 DNA reads as TGTGCCACCAGCGGAAGGGGGGGTTGGACCCAAGAGACCCAGTACTTC. Its protein product is CATSGRGGWTQETQYF.

This chain uses TRBV6-2 or TRBV6-3 with TRBJ2-7, with 9 bases lining up with TRBD1. V shed 0 bases, J shed 3 bases, and the junction held 9 bases outside the gene matches. Germline values: CDR1 MNHEY, CDR2 SVGEGT. The CDR3 length is 17 residues. In DNA form, the CDR3 reads TGTGCCAGCAGTTACTCGAGAAATGGACAGGGGAACTACGAGCAGTACTTC. Its protein product is CASSYSRNGQGNYEQYF.

The V and J genes are TRBV4-1 and TRBJ2-3; D call uncertain. Germline V gives CDR1 MGHRA, CDR2 YSYEKL. The V end was cut by 1 base, the J end by 7 bases, with 9 bases between. CDR3 size: 13 residues. The CDR3 loop is CASSQVGRYTQYF. In DNA, the CDR3 is TGCGCCAGCAGCCAAGTAGGCCGCTATACGCAGTATTTT.

V is TRBV24-1 and J is TRBJ2-3; D gene ambiguous. The CDR3 contains 15 residues. Germline-derived CDR1 and CDR2 are KGHDR and SFDVKD. The ends were cut back, 4 bases at V and 2 bases at J, with 12 bases in the middle. The CDR3 reads CATSDPRASTDTQYF. The CDR3 nucleotides are TGTGCCACCAGTGACCCACGGGCCTCCACAGATACGCAGTATTTT.

The genes are TRBV28 and TRBJ1-1; perhaps TRBD1 as D (5 bases). The CDR3 runs 15 residues. Per germline, CDR1 MDHEN and CDR2 SYDVKM. The V end lost 2 bases, the J end lost 7 bases, and 17 bases lay between the germline ends. The CDR3 DNA sequence: TGTGCCAGCAGTTTAAAGGCGTTAGGGACTATTGAAGCTTTCTTT. Its protein product is CASSLKALGTIEAFF.

This clonotype counts as medium-sized (0.01 to 0.1%). The J gene is TRBJ1-5, the V gene TRBV15; possible D gene TRBD1, 5 bases. Germline CDR1 LNHNV, CDR2 YYDKDF (reference sequence). The CDR3 has 12 amino acids. With 5 bases removed from V and 12 bases from J, the gap between germline ends came to 14 bases. The CDR3 is CATSERGYGQHF. DNA for the CDR3: TGTGCCACCAGCGAGCGGGGGTATGGCCAGCATTTT.

This clonotype was picked up a small number of times. The J gene is TRBJ2-3, the V gene TRBV6-1, with D possibly matching TRBD2 (7 bases). Germline values: CDR1 MNHNS, CDR2 SASEGT. V lost 6 bases and J lost 0, with 10 bases in between. This CDR3 region has 14 residues. The DNA of the CDR3 is TGTGCCAGCAGGGGAGGGGGGAGCACAGATACGCAGTATTTT. Residues: CASRGGGSTDTQYF.

This clonotype was seen only a few times. The chain carries TRBV19 and TRBJ1-2, with D possibly TRBD1 on 5 matching bases. V gave up 3 bases and J gave up 3 bases, with 14 bases separating them. In germline, CDR1 is LNHDA, CDR2 SQIVND (reference sequence). This CDR3 spans 15 amino acids. The CDR3 is CASSMERGIYYGYTF. CDR3 coding DNA: TGTGCCAGTAGTATGGAGCGGGGGATTTACTATGGCTACACCTTC.

This clonotype has just a few counts. V and J are TRBV20-1 and TRBJ2-1, with no clear D. The CDR3 totals 12 residues. Germline V lookup: CDR1 DFQATT, CDR2 SNEGSKA (reference sequence). The V and J ends lost 6 bases and 0 bases respectively, with 6 bases between them. The CDR3 coding sequence is TGCAGTGCCGGTAGCTCCTACAATGAGCAGTTCTTC. This translates into CSAGSSYNEQFF.

The gene calls are TRBV20-1 and TRBJ1-5, with 8 bases lining up with TRBD1. The length of the CDR3 is 16 residues. Germline CDR1 DFQATT, CDR2 SNEGSKA (reference sequence). After removal of 0 bases from V and 4 bases from J, the junction contained 8 bases not matched to a gene. CDR3 loop: CSARDPRTGRNQPQHF. Here the CDR3 DNA reads TGCAGTGCTAGAGATCCCAGGACAGGGAGGAATCAGCCCCAGCATTTT.

The rearrangement links TRBV20-1 to TRBJ2-3; D ambiguous. The germline gives CDR1 DFQATT, CDR2 SNEGSKA (reference sequence). Trimming left V 6 bases short and J 3 bases short, with 19 bases between. The CDR3 contains 15 residues. CDR3 bases: TGCAGTGCCCTCCTCTGGGGTCGTGGAACAGATACGCAGTATTTT. Protein sequence: CSALLWGRGTDTQYF.

This clonotype was picked up a small number of times. The chain employs TRBV15 and TRBJ1-5; TRBD1 is a possible D gene (6 bases). This CDR3 is built from 15 residues. Trimming removed 0 bases at V and 5 bases at J, with 11 bases between. Germline V gene data show CDR1 as LNHNV and CDR2 as YYDKDF (reference sequence). The CDR3 DNA sequence: TGTGCCACCAGCAGAGACCCGGACAGCTATCAGCCCCAGCATTTT. Translating it yields CATSRDPDSYQPQHF.

By sample fraction, this clonotype is medium-sized (0.01 to 0.1%). DNA of the CDR3: TGTGCCAGCAGCCTCCCGGGGTTTGCCTATGGCTACACCTTC. Translating it yields CASSLPGFAYGYTF. The chain uses TRBV5-6 and TRBJ1-2; no clear D gene. CDR3 size: 14 residues. V lost 4 bases and J lost 4, with 14 bases in between. Germline assignment: CDR1 SGHDT and CDR2 YYEEEE.

This clonotype has a handful of counts. The chain carries TRBV18 and TRBJ2-7; the D gene is possibly TRBD2 (5 bases). This CDR3 region has 13 residues. Trimming took 0 bases from V and 4 from J, leaving 7 bases between them. Germline V gene sequence: CDR1 KGHSH, CDR2 LQKENI. CDR3 bases: TGTGCCAGCTCACCACCGGAGCGGTACGAGCAGTACTTC. It specifies CASSPPERYEQYF.

V usage is TRBV7-8 and J usage is TRBJ2-3, with D maybe TRBD2 (6 bases). With 1 base removed from V and 0 bases from J, the gap between germline ends came to 8 bases. Germline V gene lookup returns CDR1 SGHVS and CDR2 FQNEAQ. The CDR3 length is 15 residues. In nucleotides, the CDR3 is TGTGCCAGCAGCTTAGACGGGGGTAGCACAGATACGCAGTATTTT. Translated, it gives CASSLDGGSTDTQYF.

The V call is TRBV6-5, the J call TRBJ2-4; D is unclear. The CDR3 totals 14 residues. V was cut by 2 bases and J by 0 bases, with 5 bases left in between. Germline assignment: CDR1 MNHEY and CDR2 SVGAGI. Written as DNA, the CDR3 is TGTGCCAGCAGTTACGGGCTAGCCAAAAACATTCAGTACTTC. This translates into CASSYGLAKNIQYF.

The chain is built from TRBV6-5 and TRBJ1-2; no definite D call. With 1 base removed from V and 7 bases from J, the gap between germline ends came to 10 bases. Germline V gene lookup returns CDR1 MNHEY and CDR2 SVGAGI. This CDR3 has 13 amino acids. As DNA, the CDR3 is TGTGCCAGCAGTTACTTGGCCAACCGTGGCTACACCTTC. Its protein is CASSYLANRGYTF.